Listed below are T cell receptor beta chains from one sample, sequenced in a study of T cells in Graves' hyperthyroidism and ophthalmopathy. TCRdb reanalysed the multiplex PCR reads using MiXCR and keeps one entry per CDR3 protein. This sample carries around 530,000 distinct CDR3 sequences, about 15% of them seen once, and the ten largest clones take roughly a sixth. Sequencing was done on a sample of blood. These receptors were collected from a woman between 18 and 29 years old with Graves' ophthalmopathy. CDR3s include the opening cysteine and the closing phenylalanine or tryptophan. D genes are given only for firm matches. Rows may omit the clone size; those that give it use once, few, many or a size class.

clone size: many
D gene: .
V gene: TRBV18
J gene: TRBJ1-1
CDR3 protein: CASSPPSSGGGTEAFF
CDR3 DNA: TGTGCCAGCTCACCACCTAGTTCGGGGGGAGGCACTGAAGCTTTCTTT

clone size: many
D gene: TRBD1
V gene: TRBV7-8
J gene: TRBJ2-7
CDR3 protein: CASSLVRFGQVYEQYF
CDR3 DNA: TGTGCCAGCAGCTTAGTACGTTTTGGACAGGTCTACGAGCAGTACTTC

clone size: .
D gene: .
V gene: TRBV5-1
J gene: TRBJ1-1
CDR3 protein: CASSMGLGRTNTEAFF
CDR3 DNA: TGCGCCAGCAGCATGGGACTGGGGAGGACGAACACTGAAGCTTTCTTT

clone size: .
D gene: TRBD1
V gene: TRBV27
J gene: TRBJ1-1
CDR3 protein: CASSISTGLNTEAFF
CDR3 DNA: TGTGCCAGCAGTATCTCGACAGGGTTGAACACTGAAGCTTTCTTT

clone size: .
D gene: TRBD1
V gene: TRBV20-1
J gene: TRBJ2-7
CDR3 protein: CSATVPGQGSYEQYF
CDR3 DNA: TGCAGTGCCACTGTCCCGGGACAGGGTTCCTACGAGCAGTACTTC

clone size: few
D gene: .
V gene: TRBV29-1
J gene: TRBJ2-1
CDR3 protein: CSATGLPDEQFF
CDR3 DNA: TGCAGCGCTACGGGACTGCCCGATGAGCAGTTCTTC

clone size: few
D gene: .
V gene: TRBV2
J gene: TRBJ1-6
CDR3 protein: CASSIESSYNSPLHF
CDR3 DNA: TGTGCCAGCAGTATTGAGAGCTCCTATAATTCACCCCTCCACTTT

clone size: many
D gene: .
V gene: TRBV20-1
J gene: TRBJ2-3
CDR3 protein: CSARVQNRGDTQYF
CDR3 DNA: TGCAGTGCTAGAGTACAGAACCGAGGGGATACGCAGTATTTT

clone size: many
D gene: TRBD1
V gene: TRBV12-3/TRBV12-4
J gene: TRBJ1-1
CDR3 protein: CASSSGTGTNTEAFF
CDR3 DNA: TGTGCCAGCAGTTCCGGGACAGGGACGAACACTGAAGCTTTCTTT

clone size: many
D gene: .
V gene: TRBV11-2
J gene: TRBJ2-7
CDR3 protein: CASNNLGGSYEQYF
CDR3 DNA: TGTGCCAGCAACAACCTTGGAGGATCCTACGAGCAGTACTTC

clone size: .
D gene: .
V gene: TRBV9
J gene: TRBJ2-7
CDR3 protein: CASSVGQDYEQYF
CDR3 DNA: TGTGCCAGCAGCGTAGGGCAGGACTACGAGCAGTACTTC

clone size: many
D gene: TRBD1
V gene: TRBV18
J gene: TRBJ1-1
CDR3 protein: CASSPIWSDRMNTEAFF
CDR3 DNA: TGTGCCAGCTCACCAATATGGTCGGACAGGATGAACACTGAAGCTTTCTTT

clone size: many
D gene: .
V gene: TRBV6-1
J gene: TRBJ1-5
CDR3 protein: CASSPWGNNQPQHF
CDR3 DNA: TGTGCCAGCAGTCCCTGGGGAAACAATCAGCCCCAGCATTTT

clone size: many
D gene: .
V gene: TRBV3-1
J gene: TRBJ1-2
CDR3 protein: CASSQGHRGYTF
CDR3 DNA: TGTGCCAGCAGCCAGGGGCATAGAGGCTACACCTTC

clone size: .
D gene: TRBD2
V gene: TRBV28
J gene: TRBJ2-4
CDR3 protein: CASSLFGGGAKNIQYF
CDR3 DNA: TGTGCCAGCAGTTTATTCGGCGGGGGAGCCAAAAACATTCAGTACTTC

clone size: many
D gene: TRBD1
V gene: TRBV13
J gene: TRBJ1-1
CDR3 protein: CASSPGQENTEAFF
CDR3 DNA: TGTGCCAGCAGCCCCGGACAGGAGAACACTGAAGCTTTCTTT

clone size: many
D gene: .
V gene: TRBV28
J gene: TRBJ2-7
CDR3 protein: CASSRSQGIHEQYF
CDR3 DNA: TGTGCCAGCAGTCGATCACAGGGTATCCACGAGCAGTACTTC

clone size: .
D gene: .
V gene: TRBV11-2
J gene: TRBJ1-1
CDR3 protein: CASSQDQTLPRGAFF
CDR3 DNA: TGCGCCAGCAGCCAAGATCAGACTCTCCCCCGGGGAGCTTTCTTT

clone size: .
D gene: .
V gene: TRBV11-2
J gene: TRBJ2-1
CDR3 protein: CASSLLSRDGPLLEQFF
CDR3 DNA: TGTGCCAGCAGCTTATTGTCCCGCGACGGACCCCTCCTTGAGCAGTTCTTC

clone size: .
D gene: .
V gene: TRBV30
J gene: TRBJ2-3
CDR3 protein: CAWKRRGRTDTQYF
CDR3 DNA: TGTGCCTGGAAACGGCGGGGTCGCACAGATACGCAGTATTTT

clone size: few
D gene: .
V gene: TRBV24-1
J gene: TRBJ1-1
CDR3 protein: CATSDAGLNTEAFF
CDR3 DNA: TGTGCCACCAGTGATGCGGGGTTGAACACTGAAGCTTTCTTT

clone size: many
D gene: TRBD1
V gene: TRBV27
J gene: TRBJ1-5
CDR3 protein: CASSLRGQGVQPQHF
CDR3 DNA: TGTGCCAGCAGTTTAAGGGGACAGGGGGTTCAGCCCCAGCATTTT

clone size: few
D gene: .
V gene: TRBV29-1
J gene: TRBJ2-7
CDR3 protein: CSVAGLRESAYEQYF
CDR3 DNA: TGCAGCGTTGCTGGACTACGGGAGTCGGCCTACGAGCAGTACTTC

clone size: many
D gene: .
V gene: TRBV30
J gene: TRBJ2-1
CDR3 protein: CAWSFTGHEQFF
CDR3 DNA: TGTGCCTGGAGTTTCACAGGGCATGAGCAGTTCTTC

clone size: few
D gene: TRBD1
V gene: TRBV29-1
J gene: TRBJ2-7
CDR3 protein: CSVTDRRSYEQYF
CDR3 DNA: TGCAGCGTTACGGACAGGAGATCCTACGAGCAGTACTTC

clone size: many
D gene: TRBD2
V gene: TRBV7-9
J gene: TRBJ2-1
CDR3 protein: CASSPRAGETGNEQFF
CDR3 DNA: TGTGCCAGCAGCCCAAGAGCGGGAGAGACGGGTAATGAGCAGTTCTTC

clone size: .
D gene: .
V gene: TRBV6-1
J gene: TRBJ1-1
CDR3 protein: CASREGPIPGPEAFF
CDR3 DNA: TGTGCCAGCAGAGAGGGCCCTATACCGGGTCCTGAAGCTTTCTTT

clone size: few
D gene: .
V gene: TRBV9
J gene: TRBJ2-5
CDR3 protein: CASSVSNAQETQYF
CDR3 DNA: TGTGCCAGCAGCGTCAGCAACGCACAAGAGACCCAGTACTTC

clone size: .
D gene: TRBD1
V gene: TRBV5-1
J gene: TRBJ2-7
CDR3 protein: CASSRYWTGALTYEQYF
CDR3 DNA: TGCGCCAGCAGCCGCTATTGGACAGGGGCCCTCACCTACGAGCAGTACTTC

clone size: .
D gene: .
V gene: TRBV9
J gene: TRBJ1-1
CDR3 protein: CASSVREDTEAFF
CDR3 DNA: TGTGCCAGCAGCGTAAGGGAGGACACTGAAGCTTTCTTT

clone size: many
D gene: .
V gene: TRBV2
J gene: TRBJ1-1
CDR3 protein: CASSEALMGTEAFF
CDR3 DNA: TGTGCCAGCAGTGAGGCTCTAATGGGCACTGAAGCTTTCTTT

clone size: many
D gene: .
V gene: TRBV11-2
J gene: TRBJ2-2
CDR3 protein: CASSLDASNTGELFF
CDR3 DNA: TGTGCCAGCAGCTTAGATGCCTCGAACACCGGGGAGCTGTTTTTT

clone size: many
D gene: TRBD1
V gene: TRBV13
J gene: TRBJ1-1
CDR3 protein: CASSFGDRNMNTEAFF
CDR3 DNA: TGTGCCAGCAGCTTTGGGGACAGGAACATGAACACTGAAGCTTTCTTT

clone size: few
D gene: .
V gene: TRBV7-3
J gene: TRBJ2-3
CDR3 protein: CASSLLGGPTDTQYF
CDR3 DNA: TGTGCCAGCAGCTTATTAGGGGGACCCACAGATACGCAGTATTTT

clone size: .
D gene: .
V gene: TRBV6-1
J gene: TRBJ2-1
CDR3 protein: CASSEPGGGGRYNEQFF
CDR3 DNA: TGTGCCAGCAGTGAACCCGGGGGCGGGGGACGTTACAATGAGCAGTTCTTC

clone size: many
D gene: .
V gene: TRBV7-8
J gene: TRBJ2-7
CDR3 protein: CASSSVDSAYEQYF
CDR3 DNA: TGTGCCAGCAGCTCAGTGGATTCCGCCTACGAGCAGTACTTC

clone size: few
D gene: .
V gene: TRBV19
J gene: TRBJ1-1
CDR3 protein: CASINPPMNTEAFF
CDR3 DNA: TGTGCCAGTATAAACCCACCTATGAACACTGAAGCTTTCTTT

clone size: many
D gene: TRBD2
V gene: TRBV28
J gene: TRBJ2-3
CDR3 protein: CASSPEREYTDTQYF
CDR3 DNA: TGTGCCAGCAGTCCAGAGCGGGAGTACACAGATACGCAGTATTTT

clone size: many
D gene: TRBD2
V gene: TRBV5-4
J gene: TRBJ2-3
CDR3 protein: CASSPDPGLAVDTQYF
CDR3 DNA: TGTGCCAGCAGTCCTGACCCCGGACTAGCGGTAGATACGCAGTATTTT

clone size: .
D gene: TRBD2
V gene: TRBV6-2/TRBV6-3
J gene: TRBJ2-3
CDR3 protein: CASSWGLAGDTQYF
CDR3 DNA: TGTGCCAGCAGTTGGGGACTAGCGGGCGATACGCAGTATTTT

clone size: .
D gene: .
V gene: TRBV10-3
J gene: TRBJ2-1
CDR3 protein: CAISEAGPGSEQFF
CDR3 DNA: TGTGCCATCAGTGAGGCAGGGCCGGGGAGTGAGCAGTTCTTC

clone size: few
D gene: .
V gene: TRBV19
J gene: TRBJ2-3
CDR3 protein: CASTLQPWGSSTDTQYF
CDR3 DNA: TGTGCCAGTACGCTCCAACCATGGGGCTCTAGCACAGATACGCAGTATTTT

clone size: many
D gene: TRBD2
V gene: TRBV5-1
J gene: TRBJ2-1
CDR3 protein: CASSLAGGPKGNEQFF
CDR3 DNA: TGCGCCAGCAGCTTAGCGGGGGGGCCTAAGGGCAATGAGCAGTTCTTC

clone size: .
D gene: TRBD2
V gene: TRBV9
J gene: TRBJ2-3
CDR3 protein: CASSVDSSGGTTDTRYF
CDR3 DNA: TGTGCCAGCAGCGTAGACAGTAGCGGGGGGACCACAGATACGCGGTATTTT

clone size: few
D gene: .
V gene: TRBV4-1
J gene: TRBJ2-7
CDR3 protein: CASSQAAASAYEQYF
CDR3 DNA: TGCGCCAGCAGCCAAGCCGCTGCATCAGCCTACGAGCAGTACTTC

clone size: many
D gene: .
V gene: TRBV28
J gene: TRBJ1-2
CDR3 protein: CASSSGVFSAGYTF
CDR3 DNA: TGTGCCAGCAGTTCCGGGGTATTCTCCGCTGGCTACACCTTC

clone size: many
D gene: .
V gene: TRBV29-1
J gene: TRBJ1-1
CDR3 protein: CSVAFKENTEAFF
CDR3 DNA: TGCAGCGTTGCATTTAAGGAGAACACTGAAGCTTTCTTT